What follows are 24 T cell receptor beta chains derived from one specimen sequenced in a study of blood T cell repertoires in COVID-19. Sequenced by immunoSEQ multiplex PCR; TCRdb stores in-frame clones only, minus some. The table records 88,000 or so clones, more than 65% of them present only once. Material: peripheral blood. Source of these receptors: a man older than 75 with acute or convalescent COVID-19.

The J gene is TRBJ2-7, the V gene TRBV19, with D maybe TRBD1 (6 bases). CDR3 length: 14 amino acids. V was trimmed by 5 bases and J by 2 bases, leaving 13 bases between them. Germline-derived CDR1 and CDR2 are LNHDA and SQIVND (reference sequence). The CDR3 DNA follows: TGTGCCAGTAGTGCAGGGGTGCGTCCCTACGAGCAGTACTTC. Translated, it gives CASSAGVRPYEQYF. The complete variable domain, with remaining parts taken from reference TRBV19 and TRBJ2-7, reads DGGITQSPKYLFRKEGQNVTLSCEQNLNHDAMYWYRQDPGQGLRLIYYSQIVNDFQKGDIAEGYSVSREKKESFPLTVTSAQKNPTAFYLCASSAGVRPYEQYFGPGTRLTVT.

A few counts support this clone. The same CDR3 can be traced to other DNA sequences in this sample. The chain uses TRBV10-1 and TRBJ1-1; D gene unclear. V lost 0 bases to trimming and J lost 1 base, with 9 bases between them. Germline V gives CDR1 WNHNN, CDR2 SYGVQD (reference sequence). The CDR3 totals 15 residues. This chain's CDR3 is CASSESGRENTEAFF. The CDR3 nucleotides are TGCGCCAGCAGTGAGTCGGGGAGGGAGAACACTGAAGCTTTCTTT.

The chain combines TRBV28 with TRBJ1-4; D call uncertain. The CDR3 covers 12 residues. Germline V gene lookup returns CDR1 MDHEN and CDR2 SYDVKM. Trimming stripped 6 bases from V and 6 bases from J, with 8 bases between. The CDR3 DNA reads TGTGCCAGCAGCCTACCTCATGAAAAACTGTTTTTT. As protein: CASSLPHEKLFF.

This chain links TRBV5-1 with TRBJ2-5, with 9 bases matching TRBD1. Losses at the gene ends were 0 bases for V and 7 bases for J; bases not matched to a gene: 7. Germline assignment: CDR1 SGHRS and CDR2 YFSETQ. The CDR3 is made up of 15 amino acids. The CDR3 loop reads CASSLGDRVDGTQYF. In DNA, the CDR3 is TGCGCCAGCAGCTTGGGGGACAGGGTGGACGGGACCCAGTACTTC.

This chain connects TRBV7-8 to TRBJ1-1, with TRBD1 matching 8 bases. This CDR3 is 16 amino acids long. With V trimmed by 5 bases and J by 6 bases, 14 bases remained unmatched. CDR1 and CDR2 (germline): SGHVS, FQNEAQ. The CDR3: CASSHSGQGAVSEAFF. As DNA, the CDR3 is TGTGCCAGCAGCCACTCGGGGCAGGGGGCAGTTTCTGAAGCTTTCTTT.

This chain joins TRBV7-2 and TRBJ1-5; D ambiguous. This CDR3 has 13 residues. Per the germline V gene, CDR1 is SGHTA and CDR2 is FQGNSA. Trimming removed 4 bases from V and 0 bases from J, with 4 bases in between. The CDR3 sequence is CASSYYSNQPQHF. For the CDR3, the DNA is TGTGCCAGCAGCTACTATAGCAATCAGCCCCAGCATTTT.

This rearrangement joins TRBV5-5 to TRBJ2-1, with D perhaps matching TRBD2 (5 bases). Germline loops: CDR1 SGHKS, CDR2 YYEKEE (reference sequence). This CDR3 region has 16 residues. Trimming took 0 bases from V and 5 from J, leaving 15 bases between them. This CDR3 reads CASSLAGNRLHNEQFF. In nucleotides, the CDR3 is TGTGCCAGCAGCTTGGCCGGGAATAGACTCCACAATGAGCAGTTCTTC.

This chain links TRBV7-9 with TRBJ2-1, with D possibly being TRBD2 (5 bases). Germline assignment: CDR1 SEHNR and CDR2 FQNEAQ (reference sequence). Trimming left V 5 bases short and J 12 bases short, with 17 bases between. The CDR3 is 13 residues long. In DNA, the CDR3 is TGTGCCAGCAGCACGGAGGATATCGCTAGGCAGTTCTTC. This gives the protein CASSTEDIARQFF.

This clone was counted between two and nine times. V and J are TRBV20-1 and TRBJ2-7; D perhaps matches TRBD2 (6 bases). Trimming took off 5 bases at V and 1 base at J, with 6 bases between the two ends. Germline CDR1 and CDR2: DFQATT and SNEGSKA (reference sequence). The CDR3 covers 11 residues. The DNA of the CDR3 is TGCAGTGCTGCGGGATCCTACGAGCAGTACTTC. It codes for CSAAGSYEQYF.

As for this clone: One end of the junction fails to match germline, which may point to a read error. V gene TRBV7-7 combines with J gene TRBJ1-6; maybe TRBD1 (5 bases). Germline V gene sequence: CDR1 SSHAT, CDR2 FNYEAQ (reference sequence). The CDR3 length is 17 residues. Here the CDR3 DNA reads TGTGCTAGCAGGCCTACTTCCAGGGAAGTTACAGATTCACCCCTCCACTTT. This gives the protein CASRPTSREVTDSPLHF.

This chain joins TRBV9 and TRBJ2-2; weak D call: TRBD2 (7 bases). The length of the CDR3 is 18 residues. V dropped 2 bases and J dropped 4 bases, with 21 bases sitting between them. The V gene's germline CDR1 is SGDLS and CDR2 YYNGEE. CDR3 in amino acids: CASSVPTGTTRGTGELFF. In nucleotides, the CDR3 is TGTGCCAGCAGCGTGCCTACAGGGACTACCCGGGGCACCGGGGAGCTGTTTTTT. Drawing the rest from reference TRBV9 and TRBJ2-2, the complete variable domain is DSGVTQTPKHLITATGQRVTLRCSPRSGDLSVYWYQQSLDQGLQFLIQYYNGEERAKGNILERFSAQQFPDLHSELNLSSLELGDSALYFCASSVPTGTTRGTGELFFGEGSRLTVL.

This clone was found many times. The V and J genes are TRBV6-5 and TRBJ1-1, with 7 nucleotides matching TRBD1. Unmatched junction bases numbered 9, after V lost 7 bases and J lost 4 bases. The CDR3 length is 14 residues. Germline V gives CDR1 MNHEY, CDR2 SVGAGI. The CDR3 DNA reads TGTGCCAGCATTATGACTACAGGGGTCACTGAAGCTTTCTTT. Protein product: CASIMTTGVTEAFF.

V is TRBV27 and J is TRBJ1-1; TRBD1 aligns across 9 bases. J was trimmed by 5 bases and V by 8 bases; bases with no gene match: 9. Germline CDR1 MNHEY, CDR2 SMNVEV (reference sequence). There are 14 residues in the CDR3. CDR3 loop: CASLLDRGGTEAFF. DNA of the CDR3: TGTGCCAGCCTTTTGGACAGGGGTGGGACTGAAGCTTTCTTT.

As DNA, the CDR3 is TGCGCCAGCAGCTGGACAGTTGGAAACACCATATATTTT. Its protein product is CASSWTVGNTIYF. The chain joins TRBV5-1 to TRBJ1-3, with D possibly TRBD1 on 6 matching bases. Trimming took off 3 bases at V and 3 bases at J, with 7 bases between the two ends. There are 13 residues in the CDR3. CDR1 is SGHRS, CDR2 YFSETQ, per germline.

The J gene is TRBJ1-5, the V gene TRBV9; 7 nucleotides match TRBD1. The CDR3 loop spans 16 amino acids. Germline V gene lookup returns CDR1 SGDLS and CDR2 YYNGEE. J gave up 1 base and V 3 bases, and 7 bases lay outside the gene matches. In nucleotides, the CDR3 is TGTGCCAGCAGCGCCTCAGGGGGAGGAAGCAATCAGCCCCAGCATTTT. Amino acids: CASSASGGGSNQPQHF.

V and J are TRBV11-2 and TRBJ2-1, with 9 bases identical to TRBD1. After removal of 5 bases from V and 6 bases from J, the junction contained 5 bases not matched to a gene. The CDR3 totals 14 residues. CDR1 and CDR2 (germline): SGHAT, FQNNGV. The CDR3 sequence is CASSPRTGVNEQFF. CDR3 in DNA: TGTGCCAGCAGCCCGCGGACAGGGGTCAATGAGCAGTTCTTC.

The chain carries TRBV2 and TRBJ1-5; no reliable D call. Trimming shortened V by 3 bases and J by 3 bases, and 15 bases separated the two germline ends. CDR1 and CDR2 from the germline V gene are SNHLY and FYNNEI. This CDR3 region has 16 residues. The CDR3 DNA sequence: TGTGCCAGCAGTGATTTTGAGGGAAGGATCAATCAGCCCCAGCATTTT. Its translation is CASSDFEGRINQPQHF.

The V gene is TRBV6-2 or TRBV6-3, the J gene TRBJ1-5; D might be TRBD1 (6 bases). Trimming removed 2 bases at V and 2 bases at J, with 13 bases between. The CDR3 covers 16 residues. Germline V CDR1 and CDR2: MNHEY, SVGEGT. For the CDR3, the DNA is TGTGCCAGCAGTTACGGGTCAGGGGCAGGCAATCAGCCCCAGCATTTT. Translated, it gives CASSYGSGAGNQPQHF.

The CDR3 DNA is TGTGCCAGCAGCTTTGGACAGGGGGCGAACACCGGGGAGCTGTTTTTT. Encoded protein: CASSFGQGANTGELFF. The rearrangement links TRBV5-6 to TRBJ2-2; 10 positions agree with TRBD1. Germline V CDR1 and CDR2: SGHDT, YYEEEE. The J segment lost 0 bases and the V segment lost 2 bases, leaving 1 base of the junction unmatched. The CDR3 has 16 amino acids.

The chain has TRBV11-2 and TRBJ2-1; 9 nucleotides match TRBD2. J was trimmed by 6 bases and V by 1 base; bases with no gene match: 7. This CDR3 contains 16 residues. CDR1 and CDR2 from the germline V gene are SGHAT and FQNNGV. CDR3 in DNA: TGTGCCAGCAGCTTAGTGGGCGGGGGGGCCCCCAATGAGCAGTTCTTC. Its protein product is CASSLVGGGAPNEQFF. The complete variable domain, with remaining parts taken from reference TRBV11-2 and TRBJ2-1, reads EAGVAQSPRYKIIEKRQSVAFWCNPISGHATLYWYQQILGQGPKLLIQFQNNGVVDDSQLPKDRFSAERLKGVDSTLKIQPAKLEDSAVYLCASSLVGGGAPNEQFFGPGTRLTVL.

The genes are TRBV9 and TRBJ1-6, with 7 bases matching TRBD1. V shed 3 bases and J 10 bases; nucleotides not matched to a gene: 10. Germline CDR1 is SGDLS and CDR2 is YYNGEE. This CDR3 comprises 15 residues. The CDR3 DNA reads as TGTGCCAGCAGCGACCCAGACAGGGTAGTCTCACCCCTCCACTTT. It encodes CASSDPDRVVSPLHF.

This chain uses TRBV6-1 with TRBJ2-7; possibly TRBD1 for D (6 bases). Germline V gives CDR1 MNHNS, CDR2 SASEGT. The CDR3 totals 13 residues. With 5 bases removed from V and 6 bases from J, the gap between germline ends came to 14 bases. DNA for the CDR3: TGTGCCAGCAGTTCATCCGGGACACGCGAGCAGTACTTC. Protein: CASSSSGTREQYF.

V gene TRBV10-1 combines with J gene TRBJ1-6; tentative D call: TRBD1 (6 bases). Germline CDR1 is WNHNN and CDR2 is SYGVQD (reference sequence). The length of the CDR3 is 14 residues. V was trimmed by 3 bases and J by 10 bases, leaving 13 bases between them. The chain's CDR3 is CASSDYRVGSPLHF. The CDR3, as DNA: TGCGCCAGCAGTGATTACAGGGTGGGATCACCCCTCCACTTT.

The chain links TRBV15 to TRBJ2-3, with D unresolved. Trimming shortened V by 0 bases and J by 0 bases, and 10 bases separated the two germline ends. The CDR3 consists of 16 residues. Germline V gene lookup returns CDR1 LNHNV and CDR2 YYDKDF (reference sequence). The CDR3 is CATSRDGGMSTDTQYF. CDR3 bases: TGTGCCACCAGCAGAGATGGCGGCATGAGCACAGATACGCAGTATTTT.